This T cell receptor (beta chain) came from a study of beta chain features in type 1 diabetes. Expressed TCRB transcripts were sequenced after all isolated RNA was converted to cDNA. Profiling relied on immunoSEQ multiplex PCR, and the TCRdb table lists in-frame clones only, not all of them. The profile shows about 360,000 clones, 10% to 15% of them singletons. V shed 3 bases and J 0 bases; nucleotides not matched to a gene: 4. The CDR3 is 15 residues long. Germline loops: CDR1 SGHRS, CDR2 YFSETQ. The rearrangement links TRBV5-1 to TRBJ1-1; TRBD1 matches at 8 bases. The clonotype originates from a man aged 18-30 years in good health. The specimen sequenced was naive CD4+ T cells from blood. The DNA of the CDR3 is TGCGCCAGCAGCTCCGACAGGGGTATGAACACTGAAGCTTTCTTT. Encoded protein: CASSSDRGMNTEAFF.